The 21 T cell receptor beta chains in this list originate from one sample, sequenced in a study of cytomegalovirus exposure and HLA in healthy donors. Primers for the PCR totalled 60 Vbeta and 13 Jbeta. Using immunoSEQ multiplex PCR, the repertoire was profiled, and TCRdb retains in-frame clones only, with some absent. The table includes about 160,000 clones, 75% to 90% detected once. Sequencing was performed on PBMCs. Receptors originate from a boy younger than 10 in good health and CMV-seronegative.

The V gene is TRBV7-9, the J gene TRBJ2-5; 7 positions agree with TRBD2. The trim removed 4 bases at V and 2 bases at J, leaving 4 bases unmatched. The germline V gene encodes CDR1 SEHNR and CDR2 FQNEAQ (reference sequence). This CDR3 region has 14 residues. The DNA of the CDR3 is TGTGCCAGCAGCTCTTGGGGGGGGCAAGAGACCCAGTACTTC. Amino acid sequence: CASSSWGGQETQYF.

The CDR3 DNA is TGTGCCAGCAGCTTGAGGGGGTGGTACCAAGAGACCCAGTACTTC. As protein: CASSLRGWYQETQYF. The chain couples TRBV5-4 to TRBJ2-5; the D gene is possibly TRBD1 (6 bases). V was pared by 1 base and J by 0 bases, with 10 bases between. The CDR3 totals 15 residues. Germline assignment: CDR1 SGHNT and CDR2 YYREEE (reference sequence).

V gene TRBV18 combines with J gene TRBJ1-2; D is perhaps TRBD1 (6 bases). V was cut by 3 bases and J by 6 bases, with 11 bases left in between. Germline lookup yields CDR1 KGHSH and CDR2 LQKENI. The CDR3 has 13 residues. CDR3: CASSPPGQDGYTF. In DNA form, the CDR3 reads TGTGCCAGCTCACCTCCGGGACAAGATGGCTACACCTTC.

The genes are TRBV5-1 and TRBJ2-1, with 10 bases identical to TRBD1. The junction had 6 bases not matched to a gene; V was cut back by 2 bases and J by 7 bases. Germline values: CDR1 SGHRS, CDR2 YFSETQ. The CDR3 totals 15 residues. CDR3 sequence reads: CASSFGTGVMNEQFF. The CDR3, as DNA: TGCGCCAGCAGCTTCGGGACAGGGGTTATGAATGAGCAGTTCTTC.

This chain joins TRBV7-3 and TRBJ2-1; 13 positions agree with TRBD2. Germline CDR1 and CDR2: SGHTA and FQGTGA. The CDR3 contains 15 residues. Trimming at V came to 4 bases and at J to 5 bases, leaving 2 bases not matched to a gene. The CDR3 protein is CASSSGTSGDNEQFF. The DNA for the CDR3 is TGTGCCAGCAGCTCCGGGACTAGCGGGGACAATGAGCAGTTCTTC.

The chain is built from TRBV9 and TRBJ1-1, with D unresolved. Trimming removed 4 bases from V and 3 bases from J, with 10 bases in between. Germline CDR1 is SGDLS and CDR2 is YYNGEE. CDR3 length: 13 amino acids. The CDR3 sequence is CASSPDRDTEAFF. CDR3 in DNA: TGTGCCAGCAGCCCCGACCGGGACACTGAAGCTTTCTTT.

This chain uses TRBV11-2 with TRBJ2-7; 11 bases agree with TRBD2. After removal of 2 bases from V and 12 bases from J, the junction contained 24 bases not matched to a gene. The CDR3 totals 19 residues. Germline V gene lookup returns CDR1 SGHAT and CDR2 FQNNGV. The CDR3 DNA reads TGTGCCAGCAGCTTAATTCGAGGGGGCCCGGGACTAGCGGATTCCCTGCGGTACTTC. Encoded protein: CASSLIRGGPGLADSLRYF. The entire variable domain, with the rest obtained from reference TRBV11-2 and TRBJ2-7, is as follows: EAGVAQSPRYKIIEKRQSVAFWCNPISGHATLYWYQQILGQGPKLLIQFQNNGVVDDSQLPKDRFSAERLKGVDSTLKIQPAKLEDSAVYLCASSLIRGGPGLADSLRYFGPGTRLTVT.

The gene calls are TRBV11-2 and TRBJ2-1, with D perhaps matching TRBD2 (6 bases). CDR1 is SGHAT and CDR2 is FQNNGV in the germline V gene. Trimming cost V 3 bases and J 4 bases, with 13 bases left between them. This CDR3 is built from 15 residues. CDR3: CASSLPGLAYNEQFF. The CDR3 DNA reads TGTGCCAGCAGCTTGCCGGGACTGGCTTACAATGAGCAGTTCTTC.

CDR3 nucleotide sequence: TGTGCCAGCAAGCCGCGGGCACGACTATACAATGAGCAGTTCTTC. Its translation is CASKPRARLYNEQFF. The chain is built from TRBV27 and TRBJ2-1, with a tentative D call TRBD2 (5 bases). CDR1 MNHEY and CDR2 SMNVEV come from the germline V gene (reference sequence). Trimming left V 7 bases short and J 4 bases short, with 17 bases between. The CDR3 is 15 amino acids.

The chain couples TRBV9 to TRBJ2-7; 11 positions match TRBD2. This CDR3 has 15 amino acids. CDR1 SGDLS and CDR2 YYNGEE come from the germline V gene. Unmatched junction bases numbered 5, after V lost 4 bases and J lost 2 bases. For the CDR3, the DNA is TGTGCCAGCAGCCCTGGACTAGCGGGTACCTACGAGCAGTACTTC. It specifies CASSPGLAGTYEQYF.

The chain couples TRBV18 to TRBJ1-2; 8 nucleotides match TRBD1. CDR1 is KGHSH and CDR2 is LQKENI in the germline V gene. This CDR3 has 12 amino acids. With 3 bases clipped from V and 8 bases from J, the junction kept 2 bases outside the gene matches. CDR3 sequence: CASSPTGEGYTF. The CDR3 DNA reads TGTGCCAGCTCACCGACAGGGGAAGGCTACACCTTC.

The chain carries TRBV5-5 and TRBJ2-5; 14 nucleotides match TRBD2. This CDR3 has 16 residues. Germline lookup yields CDR1 SGHKS and CDR2 YYEKEE (reference sequence). With V trimmed by 4 bases and J by 5 bases, 7 bases remained unmatched. The CDR3 DNA reads TGTGCCAGCAGCGGGCGACTAGCGGGAGGGTCCGAGACCCAGTACTTC. Its translation: CASSGRLAGGSETQYF.

CDR3 sequence (DNA): TGCGCCAGCAGCCAAGACCTAGCAACCTACGAGCAGTACTTC. Amino acids: CASSQDLATYEQYF. This rearrangement joins TRBV4-3 to TRBJ2-7, with a possible D match to TRBD2 (5 bases). The V gene's germline CDR1 is LGHNA and CDR2 YSLEER. V dropped 0 bases and J dropped 2 bases, with 8 bases sitting between them. The CDR3 is 14 amino acids.

The V call is TRBV5-8, the J call TRBJ2-7; D is possibly TRBD2 (6 bases). The length of the CDR3 is 15 residues. From germline, CDR1 is SGHTS and CDR2 YDEGEE. The ends were cut back, 4 bases at V and 0 bases at J, with 14 bases in the middle. Here the CDR3 reads CASSRKGLYSYEQYV. CDR3 in DNA: TGTGCCAGCAGCAGGAAGGGACTTTACTCCTACGAGCAGTACGTC.

The V and J genes are TRBV11-2 and TRBJ1-3, with TRBD1 identical over 9 bases. CDR3 length: 15 amino acids. The ends lost 2 bases at V and 4 bases at J; junction bases unmatched: 3. CDR1 and CDR2 (germline): SGHAT, FQNNGV. The CDR3 DNA reads as TGTGCCAGCAGCTTAACAGGGGGCACGGGAAACACCATATATTTT. Translation gives CASSLTGGTGNTIYF.

The chain has TRBV4-3 and TRBJ2-1; maybe TRBD2 (5 bases). The CDR3 runs to 15 residues. Between the trimmed V and J ends, which lost 1 base and 5 bases, there was a span of 12 bases. Germline CDR1 and CDR2: LGHNA and YSLEER. CDR3 sequence: CASSQGLGEDNEQFF. The CDR3, as DNA: TGCGCCAGCAGCCAAGGTCTGGGAGAAGACAATGAGCAGTTCTTC.

V gene TRBV19 combines with J gene TRBJ2-3; 9 bases are a match to TRBD2. The ends lost 5 bases at V and 3 bases at J; junction bases unmatched: 6. This CDR3 is built from 15 residues. Germline V lookup: CDR1 LNHDA, CDR2 SQIVND (reference sequence). The DNA for the CDR3 is TGTGCCAGTAGTCCCGCTAGCGGGATAACAGATACGCAGTATTTT. Translation: CASSPASGITDTQYF.

This clone was seen more than once but under ten times. The V and J genes are TRBV5-4 and TRBJ1-6; D not resolved. Germline V gene lookup returns CDR1 SGHNT and CDR2 YYREEE (reference sequence). This CDR3 is 15 amino acids long. The V end lost 4 bases, the J end lost 0 bases, and 8 bases lay between the germline ends. The CDR3: CASSSQSSYNSPLHF. DNA of the CDR3: TGTGCCAGCAGCAGCCAAAGCTCCTATAATTCACCCCTCCACTTT.

The chain links TRBV5-5 to TRBJ1-6; a possible D gene is TRBD1 (5 bases). With 3 bases removed from V and 3 bases from J, the gap between germline ends came to 19 bases. The germline CDR1 and CDR2 sequences are SGHKS and YYEKEE (reference sequence). This CDR3 contains 18 residues. The CDR3 DNA reads as TGTGCCAGCAGCTCGTTAATCGGCAGGGAGGGCTATAATTCACCCCTCCACTTT. It yields the protein CASSSLIGREGYNSPLHF.

The rearrangement uses TRBV6-5 and TRBJ2-7; the D gene is possibly TRBD2 (6 bases). V was clipped by 6 bases and J by 0 bases, with 9 bases between them. From germline, CDR1 is MNHEY and CDR2 SVGAGI. This CDR3 contains 13 residues. The CDR3 bases are TGTGCCAGCAGCTGGGACTCCTCCTACGAGCAGTACTTC. Protein sequence: CASSWDSSYEQYF.

The chain has TRBV28 and TRBJ2-7, with 11 bases fitting TRBD2. Per germline, CDR1 MDHEN and CDR2 SYDVKM. The V segment lost 3 bases and the J segment 1 base; nucleotides outside the gene matches: 11. CDR3 length equals 18 residues. The CDR3 DNA follows: TGTGCCAGCAGTTTGAACGGTCTAGCGGGAGGTTATTCCTACGAGCAGTACTTC. Residues: CASSLNGLAGGYSYEQYF. Together with reference TRBV28 and TRBJ2-7, the CDR3 gives the full variable domain: DVKVTQSSRYLVKRTGEKVFLECVQDMDHENMFWYRQDPGLGLRLIYFSYDVKMKEKGDIPEGYSVSREKKERFSLILESASTNQTSMYLCASSLNGLAGGYSYEQYFGPGTRLTVT.